The T cell receptor (beta chain) described here comes from a study of T cells in localized non-small cell lung cancer. This table comes from immunoSEQ multiplex PCR, and its TCRdb copy is limited to in-frame clones, with some not included. The sample consists of fewer than 30,000 clones, about 86% of them appearing once. Specimen: peripheral blood mononuclear cells, collected before any cancer treatment. The TCR sequence derives from a man aged 35-75 years with stage III lung adenocarcinoma.

The CDR3 here is CASSEGGAQGYTF. In DNA form, the CDR3 reads TGTGCCAGCAGCGAAGGGGGGGCGCAAGGCTACACCTTC. The chain is built from TRBV7-3 and TRBJ1-2, with D maybe TRBD1 (6 bases). Germline assignment: CDR1 SGHTA and CDR2 FQGTGA. The V end lost 5 bases, the J end lost 8 bases, and 15 bases lay between the germline ends. The CDR3 has 13 amino acids.